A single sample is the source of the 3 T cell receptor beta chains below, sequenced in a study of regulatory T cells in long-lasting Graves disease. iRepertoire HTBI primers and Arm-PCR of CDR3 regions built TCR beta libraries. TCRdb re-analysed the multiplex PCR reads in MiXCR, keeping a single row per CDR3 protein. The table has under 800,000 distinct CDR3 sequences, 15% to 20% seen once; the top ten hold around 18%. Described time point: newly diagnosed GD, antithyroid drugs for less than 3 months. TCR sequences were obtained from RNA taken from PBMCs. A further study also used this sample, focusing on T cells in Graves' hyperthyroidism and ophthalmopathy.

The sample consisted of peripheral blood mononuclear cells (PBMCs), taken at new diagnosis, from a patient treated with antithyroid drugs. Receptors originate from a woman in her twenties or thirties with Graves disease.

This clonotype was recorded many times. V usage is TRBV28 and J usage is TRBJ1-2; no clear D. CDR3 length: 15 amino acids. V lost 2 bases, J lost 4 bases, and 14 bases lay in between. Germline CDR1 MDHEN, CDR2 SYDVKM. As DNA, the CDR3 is TGTGCCAGCAGTTTAGACCGCCGCTTAAGCTATGGCTACACCTTC. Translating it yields CASSLDRRLSYGYTF.

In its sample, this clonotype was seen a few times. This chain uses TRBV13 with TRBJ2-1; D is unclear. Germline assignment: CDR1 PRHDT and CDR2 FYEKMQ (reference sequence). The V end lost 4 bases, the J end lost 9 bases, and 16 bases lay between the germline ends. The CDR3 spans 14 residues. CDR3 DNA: TGTGCCAGCAGCTACCAACTAAGCTTCAGTGAGCAGTTCTTC. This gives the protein CASSYQLSFSEQFF.

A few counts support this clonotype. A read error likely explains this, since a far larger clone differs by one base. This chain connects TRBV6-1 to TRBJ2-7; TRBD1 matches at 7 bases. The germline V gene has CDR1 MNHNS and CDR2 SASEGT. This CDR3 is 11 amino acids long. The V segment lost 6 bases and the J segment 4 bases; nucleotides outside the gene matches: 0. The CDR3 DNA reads TGTGCCAGCAGGGACAGGTACGAGCAGTACTTC. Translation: CASRDRYEQYF.